This paragraph reports one TCR beta chain. Its antigen target is currently unknown. No per-base quality is available; no much larger clone lies one base away. The data are from a study of Ad26.COV2.S vaccination and SARS-CoV-2 variants (dated by TCRdb to about 2021). Regarding the study in general: Donors in the vaccine arm were drawn from COV1001, a multicentre, randomized, double-blind, placebo-controlled phase I-IIa trial testing Ad26.COV2.S in healthy adults. Dosing of Ad26.COV2.S was intramuscular, at either 5x10^10 or 1x10^11 viral particles, delivered as one shot or as two shots spaced 56 days apart. The specificity and breadth of SARS-CoV-2-reactive T cell receptors after Ad26.COV2.S vaccination were assessed by TCRbeta repertoire sequencing. A total of about 30 samples were included in the TCR-sequenced set, comprising roughly 19 Ad26.COV2.S vaccine recipients, 5 placebo recipients and 8 SARS-CoV-2 convalescent individuals. Participants in the trial were split at random into five groups of five each, receiving low-dose or high-dose Ad26.COV2.S once or twice, or else placebo on both occasions. Blinding of investigators to trial group allocation was maintained during experiments and outcome assessment. Paper-wide results and their limitations: The study was not powered to compare responses between vaccine doses or regimens. Compared with placebo recipients, Ad26.COV2.S recipients showed higher spike-specific TCR breadth (P = 0.0014). The authors noted that total T cell responses may have been underestimated by the TCR breadth and depth analyses. Non-spike TCR breadth was comparable between vaccine and placebo recipients, consistent with the vaccine containing only spike. After vaccination, substantial breadth of spike-specific CD8+ and CD4+ T cell responses was reported.

TCRbeta CDR3 regions were sequenced with the immunoSEQ Assay. After extraction, genomic DNA underwent amplification by bias-controlled multiplex PCR, followed by high-throughput sequencing. The paper's data handling went like this. Collapsing and filtering of sequences were performed to quantify the absolute abundance of each unique TCRbeta CDR3 region. T cell fraction was estimated by normalization of TCRbeta template counts to usable DNA, with usable DNA being measured through amplification of reference genes present in all nucleated cells. Repertoire TCRs were annotated as SARS-CoV-2-specific by exact matching of V gene, CDR3 amino acid sequence and J gene to a known reactive TCR set. The reference SARS-CoV-2 TCR set was derived from MIRA and filtered for enrichment in COVID-19-positive ImmuneCODE repertoires, a step that removed public or cross-reactive TCRs. Drawing on the MIRA antigens, annotated TCRs were analysed further at the level of specific ORF or position within ORF. Breadth was defined as the number of annotated unique rearrangements divided by the total number of unique productive rearrangements, and depth was defined as the summed frequency of the annotated unique rearrangements. Two-sided Wilcoxon rank-sum tests were used to compare TCR breadth between groups. TCRdb holds this immuneACCESS table with in-frame rearrangements only. Some clones are missing; in checked studies, unresolved V genes explain under half, and the rest has no known cause. V and J calls plus clone size are reproduced from that table; the DNA served to infer D and trimming. Present in this sample are roughly 330,000 clones, roughly 88% of which were seen just once. The ten largest clones take up approximately 5% of the sample.

The sample's treatment or condition label, in plain terms: about 20 received Ad26.COV2.S at low or high dose, single or two shots; roughly 5 received placebo; per-sample allocation not given. For vaccine and placebo recipients, repertoires were sequenced using samples collected on day 63 after the first injection. In Cohort 1b, 20 to 25 adults aged 18-55 years were enrolled at a single site in Boston, USA, between 29 July and 7 August 2020. Ad26.COV2.S was a replication-incompetent adenovirus type 26 vector expressing a prefusion-stabilized SARS-CoV-2 spike protein from the original Wuhan strain. From the cysteine through the phenylalanine, the CDR3 covers 12 amino acids. Only CDR3 DNA is held: 36 bases, read in frame from base 1. The junction shows trimming of 2 bases on V and 9 bases on J, plus 8 bases between the germline ends. CDR1 and CDR2 are read off the germline V gene as MNHEY and SVGEGT.

The rearranged chain carries TRBV6-2 or TRBV6-3 and TRBJ2-1, with an unclear D gene assignment. Here the sequenced sample was peripheral blood, taken in a trial of Ad26.COV2.S vaccine versus placebo. The receptor comes from a person aged 18-65 years who received the Ad26.COV2.S COVID-19 vaccine or a placebo. The nucleotides read TGTGCCAGCAGTTACGACGGTCCTGAGCAGTTCTTC. This translates into CASSYDGPEQFF.